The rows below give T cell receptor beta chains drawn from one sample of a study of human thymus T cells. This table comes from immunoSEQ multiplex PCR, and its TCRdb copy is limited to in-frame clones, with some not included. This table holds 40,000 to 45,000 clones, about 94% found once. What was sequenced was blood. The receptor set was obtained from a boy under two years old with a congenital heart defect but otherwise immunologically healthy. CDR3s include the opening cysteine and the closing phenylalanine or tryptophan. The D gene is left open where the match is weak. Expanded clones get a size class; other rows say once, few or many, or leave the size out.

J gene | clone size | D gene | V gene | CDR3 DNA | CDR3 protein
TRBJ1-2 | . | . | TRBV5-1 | TGCGCCAGCAGCTTGGCCAGGGACTATGGCTACACCTTC | CASSLARDYGYTF
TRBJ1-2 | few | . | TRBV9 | TGTGCCAGCAGCGACCCCCGGCGGGCACCAGGCTACACCTTC | CASSDPRRAPGYTF
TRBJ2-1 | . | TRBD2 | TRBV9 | TGTGCCAGCAGCGTGAAAGCGGGGGGTCTTCGAGGTGAGCAGTTCTTC | CASSVKAGGLRGEQFF
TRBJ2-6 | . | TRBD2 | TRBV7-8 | TGTGCCAGCAGCCCGCGACTAGCGGGGGGACTTAGCTCTGGGGCCAACGTCCTGACTTTC | CASSPRLAGGLSSGANVLTF
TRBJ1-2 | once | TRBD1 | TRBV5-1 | TGCGCCAGCAGTAACCGGGACAGCTACTATGGCTACACCTTC | CASSNRDSYYGYTF
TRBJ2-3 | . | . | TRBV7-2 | TGTGCCAGCAGCTTCTGGGGGGTGCGTACAGATACGCAGTATTTT | CASSFWGVRTDTQYF
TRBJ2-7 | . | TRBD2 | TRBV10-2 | TGCGCCAGCACTAGCGGGGGGTACGAGCAGTACTTC | CASTSGGYEQYF
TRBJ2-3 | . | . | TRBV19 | TGTGCCAGTACCACGACCCTGGCAGATACGCAGTATTTT | CASTTTLADTQYF
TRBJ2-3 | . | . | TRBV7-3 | TGTGCCAGCAGCCCCTGGGGAGGAGGGGGGCTAGATACGCAGTATTTT | CASSPWGGGGLDTQYF
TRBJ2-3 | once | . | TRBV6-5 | TGTGCCAGCACCCACCAAGATACGCAGTATTTT | CASTHQDTQYF
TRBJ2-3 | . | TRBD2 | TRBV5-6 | TGTGCCAGCAGCTTGACTAGCGGGGCAGATACGCAGTATTTT | CASSLTSGADTQYF
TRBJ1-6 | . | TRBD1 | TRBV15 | TGTGCCACCAGCAGGAAAATCAACAGGGGGTACAATTCACCCCTCCACTTT | CATSRKINRGYNSPLHF
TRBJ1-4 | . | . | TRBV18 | TGTGCCAGCTCACCACCGGACAATGAAAAACTGTTTTTT | CASSPPDNEKLFF
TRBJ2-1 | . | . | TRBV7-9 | TGTGCCAGCAGCTTAGCGGAAAGGCCCAATGAGCAGTTCTTC | CASSLAERPNEQFF
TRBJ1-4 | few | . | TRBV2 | TGTGCCAGCACCCTCGGGACGGGGCGGGAAAAACTGTTTTTT | CASTLGTGREKLFF
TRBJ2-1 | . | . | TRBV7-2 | TGTGCCAGCACCCCCTGGGGGACCGGGAATGAGCAGTTCTTC | CASTPWGTGNEQFF
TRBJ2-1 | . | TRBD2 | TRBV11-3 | TGTGCCAGCAGCTTAAGGCCCTATGGGGGGGCCTACAATGAGCAGTTCTTC | CASSLRPYGGAYNEQFF
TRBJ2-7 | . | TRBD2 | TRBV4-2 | TGTGCCAGCAGCCAAGATCATTTCCTAGCGGGGGGGCGCGAGCAGTACTTC | CASSQDHFLAGGREQYF
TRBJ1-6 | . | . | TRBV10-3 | TGTGCCATCAGTGATAAGGACAGAGATAATTCACCCCTCCACTTT | CAISDKDRDNSPLHF
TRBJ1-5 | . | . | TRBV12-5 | TGTGCTAGTGGTTTAAATCAGCCCCAGCATTTT | CASGLNQPQHF